Detailed here is one TCR beta chain. The antigen is not known. This entry is derived from a study of cytomegalovirus exposure and HLA in healthy donors. A multiplex PCR was run with 60 Vbeta primers and 13 Jbeta primers. The protocol was immunoSEQ multiplex PCR, while the TCRdb copy is restricted to in-frame clones and leaves out a portion. Of roughly 78,000 clones in the sample, 63% were seen once. Germline V lookup: CDR1 SGHNT, CDR2 YENEEA. The CDR3 is made up of 16 amino acids. Germline trimming cut 5 bases from V and 5 bases from J; bases unmatched to any gene: 4. Notes on the study in general: The authors listed over 150 TCR beta chains as cytomegalovirus-associated. Differences between HLA loci emerged in a later analysis of TCR association rates, with DRB1 most and HLA-C fewest. In a later analysis, parvovirus B19, influenza, CMV and Epstein-Barr virus appeared linked to several top co-occurrence clusters.

The J gene is TRBJ2-3, the V gene TRBV11-3; 16 nucleotides align to TRBD2. This receptor was taken from a man aged 25 to 45 in good health and CMV-seropositive. Sequenced: PBMCs. The CDR3: CASSPGTSGRGDTQYF. CDR3 sequence (DNA): TGTGCCAGCAGCCCAGGGACTAGCGGGAGGGGAGATACGCAGTATTTT.